Shown below are 24 T cell receptor beta chains from a single sample sequenced in a study of shared clonotypes between healthy human individuals. Profiling relied on immunoSEQ multiplex PCR, and the TCRdb table lists in-frame clones only, not all of them. Here the sample spans around 700,000 clones, about two thirds being singletons. The specimen sequenced was memory CD4+ T cells sorted from blood. The sample's subset: CD45RA-negative fraction. The source is a woman aged 25 to 39 in good health.

V gene TRBV6-5 combines with J gene TRBJ2-1, with TRBD1 identical over 7 bases. The CDR3 runs 16 residues. The germline gives CDR1 MNHEY, CDR2 SVGAGI. Unmatched junction bases numbered 3, after V lost 1 base and J lost 0 bases. The CDR3 nucleotides read TGTGCCAGCAGTTACTTGACAGGGAACTCCTACAATGAGCAGTTCTTC. This gives the protein CASSYLTGNSYNEQFF.

The chain has TRBV13 and TRBJ2-5; tentative D call: TRBD2 (6 bases). Trimming left V 2 bases short and J 2 bases short, with 9 bases between. The CDR3 extends over 14 amino acids. Per the germline V gene, CDR1 is PRHDT and CDR2 is FYEKMQ (reference sequence). The CDR3 bases are TGTGCCAGCAGCTTATCCGCGGGGCAAGAGACCCAGTACTTC. Translation gives CASSLSAGQETQYF.

The rearrangement uses TRBV5-4 and TRBJ1-1; D is possibly TRBD1 (5 bases). This CDR3 is 14 amino acids long. CDR1 is SGHNT and CDR2 is YYREEE in the germline V gene (reference sequence). Trimming removed 4 bases from V and 11 bases from J, with 21 bases in between. The CDR3 loop is CASSGVDSLLEAFF. The CDR3 coding sequence is TGTGCCAGCAGCGGTGTAGACAGCCTCCTTGAGGCTTTCTTT.

The CDR3 bases are TGTGCCAGCAGTCCGTATAGCGGGAGGGCGAACACCGGGGAGCTGTTTTTT. Protein: CASSPYSGRANTGELFF. The chain is built from TRBV27 and TRBJ2-2, with 11 positions matching TRBD2. Germline lookup yields CDR1 MNHEY and CDR2 SMNVEV (reference sequence). V shed 5 bases and J 0 bases; nucleotides not matched to a gene: 5. This CDR3 contains 17 residues.

J is TRBJ2-7 and V is TRBV11-2; TRBD1 agrees at 9 bases. CDR3 length: 15 amino acids. J was trimmed by 6 bases and V by 4 bases; bases with no gene match: 10. Germline lookup yields CDR1 SGHAT and CDR2 FQNNGV. The CDR3: CASSSSPGQGREQYF. CDR3 in DNA: TGTGCCAGCAGCTCCAGTCCGGGACAGGGTCGCGAGCAGTACTTC.

With respect to this clone: Distinct nucleotide sequences in the sample also encode this CDR3. J is TRBJ2-3 and V is TRBV6-5, with D perhaps TRBD1 or TRBD2 (5 bases each). Trimming took 0 bases from V and 2 from J, leaving 9 bases between them. This CDR3 spans 15 amino acids. Germline V gene sequence: CDR1 MNHEY, CDR2 SVGAGI. CDR3 sequence reads: CASSYSGTSTDTQYF. The CDR3 bases are TGTGCCAGCAGTTACTCCGGGACGTCCACAGATACGCAGTATTTT.

This clone was seen a single time. The J gene is TRBJ1-5, the V gene TRBV5-3; 8 bases are a match to TRBD1. TRBV5-3 counts as an open reading frame of uncertain function. J gave up 9 bases and V 5 bases, and 16 bases lay outside the gene matches. CDR3 size: 16 residues. The CDR3 loop reads CARRSGGTGRCWPQHF. CDR3 bases: TGTGCCAGAAGATCCGGCGGGACAGGCCGCTGTTGGCCCCAGCATTTT.

This chain's CDR3 is CASSFQTSGTDTQYF. Here the CDR3 DNA reads TGTGCCAGCAGCTTCCAGACTAGCGGCACAGATACGCAGTATTTT. The chain recombines TRBV7-2 with TRBJ2-3; 8 bases are shared with TRBD2. The V and J ends lost 3 bases and 1 base, in that order; junction bases with no gene match: 3. Germline V lookup: CDR1 SGHTA, CDR2 FQGNSA. This CDR3 is built from 15 residues.

The chain employs TRBV6-1 and TRBJ2-7; tentatively, D is TRBD1 (6 bases). This CDR3 is 14 amino acids long. The germline V gene has CDR1 MNHNS and CDR2 SASEGT. V was pared by 4 bases and J by 4 bases, with 14 bases between. The CDR3 loop reads CASSGDIALYEQYF. CDR3 coding DNA: TGTGCCAGCAGTGGGGACATAGCCCTTTACGAGCAGTACTTC.

This rearrangement joins TRBV28 to TRBJ2-3; D is unclear. The CDR3 length is 12 residues. V lost 7 bases, J lost 0 bases, and 5 bases lay in between. Germline CDR1 is MDHEN and CDR2 is SYDVKM. CDR3 in amino acids: CASISSTDTQYF. The CDR3 DNA reads as TGTGCCAGCATTTCTAGCACAGATACGCAGTATTTT.

V gene TRBV19 combines with J gene TRBJ2-1; D perhaps matches TRBD2 (6 bases). This CDR3 has 14 amino acids. Deletions cut 6 bases from V and 5 bases from J, with 14 bases between. Germline V CDR1 and CDR2: LNHDA, SQIVND (reference sequence). Written as DNA, the CDR3 is TGTGCCAGTAGCCACGGGACTGATGACAATGAGCAGTTCTTC. Its protein is CASSHGTDDNEQFF.

In DNA form, the CDR3 reads TGTGCCAGCGGGGGGGGGACCTACGAGCAGTACTTC. Protein: CASGGGTYEQYF. The rearrangement uses TRBV27 and TRBJ2-7, with 7 nucleotides matching TRBD2. The V and J ends lost 8 bases and 2 bases, in that order; junction bases with no gene match: 3. This CDR3 spans 12 amino acids. Germline CDR1 is MNHEY and CDR2 is SMNVEV (reference sequence).

The chain couples TRBV18 to TRBJ2-5; D gene ambiguous. The germline gives CDR1 KGHSH, CDR2 LQKENI. The CDR3 length is 15 residues. V dropped 3 bases and J dropped 7 bases, with 18 bases sitting between them. The DNA of the CDR3 is TGTGCCAGCTCACCCCAAACACAGACCTCGGGGACCCAGTACTTC. It yields the protein CASSPQTQTSGTQYF.

Notes on this clone: At one of its ends the junction is not consistent with the germline gene, which may arise from a read error. V and J are TRBV6-4 and TRBJ2-7; D gene unclear. The germline gives CDR1 MRHNA, CDR2 SNTAGT. This CDR3 region has 15 residues. DNA of the CDR3: TGTGCCAGCAGTTACTCCCGTGATCCCCCCTACGAGCAGTACTTC. Translated: CASSYSRDPPYEQYF.

The rearrangement uses TRBV30 and TRBJ2-5, with D possibly being TRBD1 (6 bases). Matching the DNA end better, TRBJ2-7 makes the J call doubtful. CDR3 size: 15 residues. CDR1 is GTSNPN and CDR2 is SVGIG in the germline V gene (reference sequence). The CDR3 nucleotides read TGTGCCTGGACCCAATGGGGACAACTTGGCTACGAGCAGTACTTC. Its translation is CAWTQWGQLGYEQYF.

In the case of this clone: Its ends do not fully match the called genes, so a read error is possible. V and J are TRBV28 and TRBJ2-7; unclear D gene. Germline values: CDR1 MDHEN, CDR2 SYDVKM. The length of the CDR3 is 13 residues. Here the CDR3 DNA reads TGTGCCAGCAGTTCGGGCTCCCAGATAGGGCAGAACTTC. Translating it yields CASSSGSQIGQNF.

The chain has TRBV28 and TRBJ2-1, with D possibly being TRBD2 (7 bases). V dropped 5 bases and J dropped 3 bases, with 14 bases sitting between them. CDR3 length: 15 residues. Per germline, CDR1 MDHEN and CDR2 SYDVKM. CDR3 loop: CASSTAGQHYNEQFF. The CDR3 DNA is TGTGCCAGCAGTACAGCGGGACAACACTACAATGAGCAGTTCTTC.

The V call is TRBV25-1, the J call TRBJ1-2; D is possibly TRBD1 (5 bases). Trimming cost V 2 bases and J 4 bases, with 11 bases left between them. CDR1 MGHDK and CDR2 SYGVNS come from the germline V gene. The CDR3 covers 14 residues. In nucleotides, the CDR3 is TGTGCCAGCAGTGAACAGGGAGGGCCCTATGGCTACACCTTC. Translation gives CASSEQGGPYGYTF.

In DNA form, the CDR3 reads TGTGCCAGCAGCCGCTACCAGACTAGCGGACAAGAGACCCAGTACTTC. It yields the protein CASSRYQTSGQETQYF. This sequence joins TRBV4-2 and TRBJ2-5; 9 nucleotides align to TRBD2. Trimming took 4 bases from V and 2 from J; bases not matched to a gene: 8. From germline, CDR1 is LGHNA and CDR2 YNFKEQ. The CDR3 runs to 16 residues.

The chain couples TRBV6-1 to TRBJ2-7; D remains ambiguous. The CDR3 runs to 11 residues. Trimming removed 7 bases at V and 3 bases at J, with 7 bases between. The germline V gene has CDR1 MNHNS and CDR2 SASEGT. CDR3 in amino acids: CASTGYYEQYF. Here the CDR3 DNA reads TGTGCCAGCACCGGCTACTACGAGCAGTACTTC.

The CDR3 DNA is TGTGCTAGTGGTTTGGTACTCTCCACAGGGCCCTACGAGCAGTACTTC. It yields the protein CASGLVLSTGPYEQYF. The rearrangement links TRBV12-5 to TRBJ2-7, with TRBD1 as a possible D gene (6 bases). The CDR3 sequence is 16 residues long. CDR1 LGHNT and CDR2 FRNRAP come from the germline V gene. The germline V and J ends were trimmed by 0 bases and 2 bases, with 14 bases remaining between them.

The chain uses TRBV5-1 and TRBJ1-1, with D possibly TRBD1 on 6 matching bases. Germline loops: CDR1 SGHRS, CDR2 YFSETQ. V shed 4 bases and J shed 3 bases, with 19 bases lying between them. This CDR3 spans 16 amino acids. In nucleotides, the CDR3 is TGCGCCAGCAGCCCGGATGGTCGGACAGAAGACACTGAAGCTTTCTTT. It codes for CASSPDGRTEDTEAFF.

Comments on this clone: Distinct nucleotide sequences in the sample also encode this CDR3. This chain uses TRBV5-1 with TRBJ2-7, with TRBD2 matching over 7 bases. The CDR3 totals 13 residues. With 2 bases clipped from V and 5 bases from J, the junction kept 4 bases outside the gene matches. Germline V gives CDR1 SGHRS, CDR2 YFSETQ. The chain's CDR3 is CASSFGGRDEQYF. In DNA, the CDR3 is TGCGCCAGCAGCTTCGGGGGGAGGGACGAGCAGTACTTC.

The chain carries TRBV27 and TRBJ2-7; D not certain. V was shortened by 0 bases and J by 4 bases, with 7 bases between the two germline ends. Germline V gives CDR1 MNHEY, CDR2 SMNVEV (reference sequence). The CDR3 extends over 13 amino acids. The CDR3 region is CASSLSGRYEQYF. In DNA form, the CDR3 reads TGTGCCAGCAGTTTATCGGGTCGGTACGAGCAGTACTTC.